These T cell receptor beta chains were read from a single sample in a study of Ad26.COV2.S vaccination and SARS-CoV-2 variants. Profiled with immunoSEQ multiplex PCR; TCRdb holds only in-frame clones, not every one. The profile shows over 400,000 clones, 89% of them singletons. Sequencing used peripheral blood, obtained in a trial of Ad26.COV2.S vaccine versus placebo. These receptors all come from a person between 18 and 65 years old who received the Ad26.COV2.S COVID-19 vaccine or a placebo. Each CDR3 is given with its conserved first and last residue.

>TRBV19|TRBJ2-6
CASSIKRGRETAGANVLTF
>TRBV7-9|TRBJ1-2
CASSPPLYTF
>TRBV18|TRBJ2-3
CASSLGSGSADTQYF
>TRBV21-1|TRBJ1-1
CASSKERWMETEAFF
>TRBV7-8|TRBJ1-5
CASSLLGDNQPQHF
>TRBV28|TRBJ2-7
CASRTPRWTGGYEQYF
>TRBV24-1|TRBJ2-3
CATSGGRREGLIDTQYF
>TRBV29-1|TRBJ2-5
CSLQDRKETQYF
>TRBV14|TRBJ1-1
CASSPPGQGLKAFF
>TRBV27|TRBJ1-2
CASMGRSYGYTF
>TRBV28|TRBJ2-2
CASSLVSPPSWSTGELFF
>TRBV11-2|TRBJ1-4
CASSSRSGSTNEKLFF
>TRBV28|TRBJ2-5
CASTIPRGGLETQYF